The clone carrying this TCR beta chain was found once. These data come from a study of blood T cell repertoires in COVID-19. Study overall: Samples taken during acute and convalescent COVID-19 were collected in the United States, Italy and Spain. Sources were T cells, B-cell-depleted T cells, or PBMCs; the material itself was cDNA or gDNA.

Original methodology: Cell counts per sample came from amplifying reference gene primers. This table comes from immunoSEQ multiplex PCR, and its TCRdb copy is limited to in-frame clones, with some not included. For V, J and clone size, that table is used; D and trimming come from the DNA. The table has some 150,000 clones, around four fifths seen once. Per the germline V gene, CDR1 is SGHNT and CDR2 is YYREEE (reference sequence). The V end lost 0 bases, the J end lost 6 bases, and 13 bases lay between the germline ends. The CDR3 loop spans 15 amino acids. The chain joins TRBV5-4 to TRBJ2-1; D perhaps matches TRBD2 (6 bases). Sequenced material: peripheral blood. The source is a human donor in a cohort sampled during active COVID-19. The CDR3: CASSLDREYGNEQFF. As DNA, the CDR3 is TGTGCCAGCAGCTTGGATCGGGAGTACGGCAATGAGCAGTTCTTC.